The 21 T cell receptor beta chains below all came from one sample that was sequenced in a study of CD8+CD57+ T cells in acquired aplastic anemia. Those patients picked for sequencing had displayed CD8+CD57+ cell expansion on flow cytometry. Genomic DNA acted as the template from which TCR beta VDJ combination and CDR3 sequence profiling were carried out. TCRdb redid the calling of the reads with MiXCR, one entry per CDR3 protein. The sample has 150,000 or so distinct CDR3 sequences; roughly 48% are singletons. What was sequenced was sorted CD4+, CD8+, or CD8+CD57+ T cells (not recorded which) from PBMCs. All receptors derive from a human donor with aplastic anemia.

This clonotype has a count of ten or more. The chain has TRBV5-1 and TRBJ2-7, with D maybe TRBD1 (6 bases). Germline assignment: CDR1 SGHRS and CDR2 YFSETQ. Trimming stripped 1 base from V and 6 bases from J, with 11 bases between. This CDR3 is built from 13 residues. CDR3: CASSLKGGSEQYF. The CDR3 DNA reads TGCGCCAGCAGCTTGAAAGGGGGTTCCGAGCAGTACTTC. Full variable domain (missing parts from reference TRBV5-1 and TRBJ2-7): KAGVTQTPRYLIKTRGQQVTLSCSPISGHRSVSWYQQTPGQGLQFLFEYFSETQRNKGNFPGRFSGRQFSNSRSEMNVSTLELGDSALYLCASSLKGGSEQYFGPGTRLTVT.

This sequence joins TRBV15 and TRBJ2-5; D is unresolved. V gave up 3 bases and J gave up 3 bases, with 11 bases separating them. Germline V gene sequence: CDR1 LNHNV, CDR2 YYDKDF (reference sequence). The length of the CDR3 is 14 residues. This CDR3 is CATSSHWAEETQYF. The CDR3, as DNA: TGTGCCACCAGCAGCCACTGGGCCGAAGAGACCCAGTACTTC. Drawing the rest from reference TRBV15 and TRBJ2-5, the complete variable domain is DAMVIQNPRYQVTQFGKPVTLSCSQTLNHNVMYWYQQKSSQAPKLLFHYYDKDFNNEADTPDNFQSRRPNTSFCFLDIRSPGLGDTAMYLCATSSHWAEETQYFGPGTRLLVL.

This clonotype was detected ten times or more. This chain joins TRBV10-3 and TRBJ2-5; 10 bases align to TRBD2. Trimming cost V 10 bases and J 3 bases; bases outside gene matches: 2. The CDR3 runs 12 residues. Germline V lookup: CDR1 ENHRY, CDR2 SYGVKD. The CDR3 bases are TGTGCCACAAGCGGGGGGGAAGAGACCCAGTACTTC. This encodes CATSGGEETQYF.

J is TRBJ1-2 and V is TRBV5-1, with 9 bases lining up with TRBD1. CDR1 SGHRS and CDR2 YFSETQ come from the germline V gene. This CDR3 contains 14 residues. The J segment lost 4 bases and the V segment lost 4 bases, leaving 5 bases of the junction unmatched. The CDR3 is CASSIRQGGYGYTF. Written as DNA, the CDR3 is TGCGCCAGCAGCATTCGACAGGGGGGCTATGGCTACACCTTC.

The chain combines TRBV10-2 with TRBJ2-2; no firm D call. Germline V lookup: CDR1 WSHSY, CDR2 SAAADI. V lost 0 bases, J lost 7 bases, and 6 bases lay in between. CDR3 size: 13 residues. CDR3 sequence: CASSESVGGELFF. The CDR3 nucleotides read TGCGCCAGCAGTGAGTCGGTGGGCGGGGAGCTGTTTTTT.

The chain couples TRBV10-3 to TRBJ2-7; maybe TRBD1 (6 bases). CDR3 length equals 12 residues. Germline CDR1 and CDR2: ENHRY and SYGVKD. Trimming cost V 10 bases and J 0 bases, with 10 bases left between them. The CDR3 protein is CATGQTSYEQYF. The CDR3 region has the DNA TGTGCCACCGGACAGACCTCCTACGAGCAGTACTTC.

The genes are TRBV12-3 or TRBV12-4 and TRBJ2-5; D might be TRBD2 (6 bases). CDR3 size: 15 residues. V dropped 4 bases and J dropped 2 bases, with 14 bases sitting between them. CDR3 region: CASSYGGAEQETQYF. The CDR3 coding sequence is TGTGCCAGCAGTTATGGCGGGGCGGAACAAGAGACCCAGTACTTC.

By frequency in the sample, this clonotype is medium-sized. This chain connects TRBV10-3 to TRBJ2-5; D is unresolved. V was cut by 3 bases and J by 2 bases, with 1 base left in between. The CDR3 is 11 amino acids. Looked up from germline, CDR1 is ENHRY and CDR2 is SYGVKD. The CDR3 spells CAISEQETQYF. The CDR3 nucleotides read TGTGCCATCAGTGAACAAGAGACCCAGTACTTC.

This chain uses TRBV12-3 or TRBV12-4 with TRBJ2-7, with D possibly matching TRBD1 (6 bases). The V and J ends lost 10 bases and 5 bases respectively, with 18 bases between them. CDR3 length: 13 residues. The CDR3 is CATTGTGIHEQYF. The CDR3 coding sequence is TGTGCCACCACCGGAACAGGGATTCACGAGCAGTACTTC.

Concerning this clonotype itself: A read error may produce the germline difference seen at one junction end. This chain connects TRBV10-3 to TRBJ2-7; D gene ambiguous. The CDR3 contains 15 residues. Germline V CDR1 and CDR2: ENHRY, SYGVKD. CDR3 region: CASSYSSASSYEQYF. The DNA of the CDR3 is TGTGCCAGCAGTTACTCGTCCGCGAGCTCCTACGAGCAGTACTTC.

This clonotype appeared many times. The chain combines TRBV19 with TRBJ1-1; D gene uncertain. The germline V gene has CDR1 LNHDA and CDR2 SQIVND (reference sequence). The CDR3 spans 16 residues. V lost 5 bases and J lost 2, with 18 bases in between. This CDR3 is CASSAPLWAVNTEAFF. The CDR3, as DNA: TGTGCCAGTAGTGCGCCATTGTGGGCAGTTAACACTGAAGCTTTCTTT.

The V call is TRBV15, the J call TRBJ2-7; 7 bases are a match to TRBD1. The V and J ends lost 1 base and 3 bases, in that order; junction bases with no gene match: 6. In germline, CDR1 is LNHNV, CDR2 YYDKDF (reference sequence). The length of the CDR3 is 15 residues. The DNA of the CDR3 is TGTGCCACCAGCAGAGTCTTCGCAGGGGGCTACGAGCAGTACTTC. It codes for CATSRVFAGGYEQYF. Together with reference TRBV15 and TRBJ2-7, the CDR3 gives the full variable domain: DAMVIQNPRYQVTQFGKPVTLSCSQTLNHNVMYWYQQKSSQAPKLLFHYYDKDFNNEADTPDNFQSRRPNTSFCFLDIRSPGLGDTAMYLCATSRVFAGGYEQYFGPGTRLTVT.

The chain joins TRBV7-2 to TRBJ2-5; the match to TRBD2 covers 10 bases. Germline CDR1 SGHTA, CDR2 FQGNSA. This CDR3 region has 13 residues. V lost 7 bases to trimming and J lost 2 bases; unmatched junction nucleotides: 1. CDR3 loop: CASKLAGQETQYF. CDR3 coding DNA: TGTGCCAGCAAACTAGCGGGACAAGAGACCCAGTACTTC.

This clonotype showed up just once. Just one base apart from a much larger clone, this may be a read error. CDR3 nucleotides: TGTGCCAGCAGCCGAGGCCCCGCCACAGGGTTATTCGATACGCAGTATTTT. Its translation: CASSRGPATGLFDTQYF. The chain has TRBV14 and TRBJ2-3, with D tentatively TRBD1 (6 bases). The CDR3 is made up of 17 amino acids. Trimming shortened V by 4 bases and J by 6 bases, and 23 bases separated the two germline ends. The germline CDR1 and CDR2 sequences are SGHDN and FVKESK.

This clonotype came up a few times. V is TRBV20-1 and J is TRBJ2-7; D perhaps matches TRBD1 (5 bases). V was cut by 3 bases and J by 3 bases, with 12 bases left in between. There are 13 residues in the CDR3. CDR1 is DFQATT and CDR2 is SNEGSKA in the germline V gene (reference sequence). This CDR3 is CSARIDRYYEQYF. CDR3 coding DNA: TGCAGTGCTAGGATTGACAGATACTACGAGCAGTACTTC.

Here the CDR3 reads CASSQATGGGSGYTF. DNA of the CDR3: TGTGCCAGCAGCCAAGCGACAGGGGGAGGATCTGGCTACACCTTC. The chain combines TRBV3-1 with TRBJ1-2, with TRBD1 matching over 9 bases. Germline V gene data show CDR1 as LGHDT and CDR2 as YNNKEL (reference sequence). J was trimmed by 7 bases and V by 1 base; bases with no gene match: 7. This CDR3 has 15 residues.

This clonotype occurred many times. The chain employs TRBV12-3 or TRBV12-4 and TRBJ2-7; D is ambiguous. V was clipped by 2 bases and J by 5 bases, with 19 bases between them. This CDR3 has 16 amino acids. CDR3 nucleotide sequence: TGTGCCAGCAGTTTAATTCCCCCCAGGAATCCCCACGAGCAGTACTTC. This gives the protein CASSLIPPRNPHEQYF.

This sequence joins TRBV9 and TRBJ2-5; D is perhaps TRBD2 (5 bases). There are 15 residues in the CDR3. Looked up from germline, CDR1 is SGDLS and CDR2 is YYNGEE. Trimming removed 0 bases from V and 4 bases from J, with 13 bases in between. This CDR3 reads CASSVGPQGRETQYF. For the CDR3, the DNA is TGTGCCAGCAGCGTAGGTCCACAAGGGAGAGAGACCCAGTACTTC.

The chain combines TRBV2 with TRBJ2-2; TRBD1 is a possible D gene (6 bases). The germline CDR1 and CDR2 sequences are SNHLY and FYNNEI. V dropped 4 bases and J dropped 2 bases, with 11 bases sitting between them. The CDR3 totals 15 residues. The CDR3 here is CASSGDTLNTGELFF. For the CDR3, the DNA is TGTGCCAGCAGTGGGGACACGTTAAACACCGGGGAGCTGTTTTTT.

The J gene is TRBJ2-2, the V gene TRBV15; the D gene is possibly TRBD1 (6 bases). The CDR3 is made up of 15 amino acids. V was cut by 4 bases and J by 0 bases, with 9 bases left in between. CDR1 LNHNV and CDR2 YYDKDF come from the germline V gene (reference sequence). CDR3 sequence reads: CATSKGGSNTGELFF. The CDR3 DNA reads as TGTGCCACCAGCAAAGGGGGTTCGAACACCGGGGAGCTGTTTTTT.

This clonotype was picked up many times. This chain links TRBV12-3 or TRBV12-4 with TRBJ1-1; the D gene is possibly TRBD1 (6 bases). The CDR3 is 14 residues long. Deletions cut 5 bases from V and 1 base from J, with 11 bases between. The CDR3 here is CASSTGTSNTEAFF. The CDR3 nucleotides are TGTGCCAGCAGTACCGGGACATCGAACACTGAAGCTTTCTTT.